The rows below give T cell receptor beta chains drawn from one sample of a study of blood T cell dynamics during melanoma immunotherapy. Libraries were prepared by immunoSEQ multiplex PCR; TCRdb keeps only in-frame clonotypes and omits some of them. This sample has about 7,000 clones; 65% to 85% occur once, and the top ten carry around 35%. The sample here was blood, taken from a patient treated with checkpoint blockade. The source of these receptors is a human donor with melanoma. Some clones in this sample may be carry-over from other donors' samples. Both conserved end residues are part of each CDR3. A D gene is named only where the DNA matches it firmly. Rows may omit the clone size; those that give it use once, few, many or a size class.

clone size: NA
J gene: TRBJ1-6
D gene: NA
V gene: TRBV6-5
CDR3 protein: CASSYSLQNSPLHF

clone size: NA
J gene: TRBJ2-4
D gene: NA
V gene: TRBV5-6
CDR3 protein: CASSLYRGVAKNIQYF

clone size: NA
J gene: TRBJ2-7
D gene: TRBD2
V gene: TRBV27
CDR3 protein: CASSLGSGRYTYEQYF

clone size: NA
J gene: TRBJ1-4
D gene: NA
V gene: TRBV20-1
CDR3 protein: CSAIINEKLFF

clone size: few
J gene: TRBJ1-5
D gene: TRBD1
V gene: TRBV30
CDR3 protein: CAWSVTGLNQPQHF

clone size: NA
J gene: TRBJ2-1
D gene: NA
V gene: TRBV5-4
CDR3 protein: CASSLGLVGDEQFF

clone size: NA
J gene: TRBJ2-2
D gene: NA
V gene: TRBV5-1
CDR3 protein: CASSFSTGFNTGELFF

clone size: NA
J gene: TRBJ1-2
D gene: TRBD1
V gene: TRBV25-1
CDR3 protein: CASSGLDRLNYGYTF

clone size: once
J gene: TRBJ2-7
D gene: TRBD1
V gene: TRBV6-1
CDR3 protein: CASSEASGQGAYEQYF

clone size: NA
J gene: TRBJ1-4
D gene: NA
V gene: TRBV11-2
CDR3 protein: CASSLGFGVGEKLFF

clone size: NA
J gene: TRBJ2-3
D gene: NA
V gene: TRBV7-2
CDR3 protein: CASSLGRGAGDTQYF

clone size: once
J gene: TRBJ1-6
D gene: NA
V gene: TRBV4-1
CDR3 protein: CASSRQPTRAGYNSPLHF

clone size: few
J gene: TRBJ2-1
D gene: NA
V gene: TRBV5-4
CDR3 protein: CASSPQGPNEQFF

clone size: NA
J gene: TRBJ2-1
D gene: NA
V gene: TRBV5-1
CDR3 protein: CASSFSLYNEQFF

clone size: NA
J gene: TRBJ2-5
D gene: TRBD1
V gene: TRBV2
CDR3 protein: CASSQGTGGGETQYF

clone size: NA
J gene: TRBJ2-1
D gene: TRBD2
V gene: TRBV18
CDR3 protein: CASSPGGTDEQFF

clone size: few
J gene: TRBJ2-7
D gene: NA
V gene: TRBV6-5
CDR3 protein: CASRYQASVADEQYF

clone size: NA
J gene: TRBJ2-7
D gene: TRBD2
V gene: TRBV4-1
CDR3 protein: CASSQQGLAGDEQYF

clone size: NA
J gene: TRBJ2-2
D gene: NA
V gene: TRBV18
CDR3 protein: CASSPEVGQLPGELFF

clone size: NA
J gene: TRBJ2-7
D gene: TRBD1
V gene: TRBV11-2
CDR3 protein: CASRGQGTYEQYF

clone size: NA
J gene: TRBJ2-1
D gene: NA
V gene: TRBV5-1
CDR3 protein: CASSLGPGSDEQFF

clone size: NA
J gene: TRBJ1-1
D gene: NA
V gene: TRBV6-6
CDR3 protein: CASQGAAMNTEAFF

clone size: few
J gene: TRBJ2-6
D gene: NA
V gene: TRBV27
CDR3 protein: CASSLAGDNSGANVLTF

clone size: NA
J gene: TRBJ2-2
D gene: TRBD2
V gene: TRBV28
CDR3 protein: CASSLVAGVTGELFF

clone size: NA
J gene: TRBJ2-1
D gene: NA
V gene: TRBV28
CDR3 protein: CASSDGTEYWEQFF

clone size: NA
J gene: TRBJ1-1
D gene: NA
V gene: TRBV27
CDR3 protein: CASSSATLGWMDTEAFF

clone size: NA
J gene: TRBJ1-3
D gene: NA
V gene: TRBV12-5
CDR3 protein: CASGLAHRGTIYF

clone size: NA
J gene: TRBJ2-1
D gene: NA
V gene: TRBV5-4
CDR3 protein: CASSLIGAYNEQFF

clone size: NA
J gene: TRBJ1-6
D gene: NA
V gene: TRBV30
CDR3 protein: CAWSVGTGRNSPLHF

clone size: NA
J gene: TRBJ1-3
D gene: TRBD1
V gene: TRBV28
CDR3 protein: CASTEDRGVYTIYF

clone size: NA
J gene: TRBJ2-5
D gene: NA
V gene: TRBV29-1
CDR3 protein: CSVEGGSRELETQYF

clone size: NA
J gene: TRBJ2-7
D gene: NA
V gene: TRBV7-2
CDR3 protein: CASSGTGYYEQYF

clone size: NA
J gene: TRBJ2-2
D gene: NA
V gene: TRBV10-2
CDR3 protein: CASRMFGDANTGELFF

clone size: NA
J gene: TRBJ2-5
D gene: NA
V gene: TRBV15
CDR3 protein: CATSRQLRDTEYF

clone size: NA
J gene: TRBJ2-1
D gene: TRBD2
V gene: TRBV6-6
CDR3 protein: CASSSLAERDNEQFF

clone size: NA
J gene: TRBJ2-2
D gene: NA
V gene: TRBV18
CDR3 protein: CASSPFEGNTGELFF

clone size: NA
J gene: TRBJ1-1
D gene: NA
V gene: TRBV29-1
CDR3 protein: CSVAGTYSRGNTEAFF

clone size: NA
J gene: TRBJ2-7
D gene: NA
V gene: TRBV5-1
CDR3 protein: CASSLAGSYEQYF

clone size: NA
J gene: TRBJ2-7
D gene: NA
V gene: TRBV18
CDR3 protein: CASSPHLEQDEQYF

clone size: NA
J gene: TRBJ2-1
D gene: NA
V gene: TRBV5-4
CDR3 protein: CASSSPGGGRNEQFF

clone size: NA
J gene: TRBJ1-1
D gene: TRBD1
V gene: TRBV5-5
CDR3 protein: CASSTDRKNTEAFF

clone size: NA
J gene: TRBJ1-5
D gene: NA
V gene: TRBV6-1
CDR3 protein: CASRRTASNNQPQHF

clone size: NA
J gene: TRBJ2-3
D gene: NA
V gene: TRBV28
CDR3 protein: CASSLPPGQRTQYF

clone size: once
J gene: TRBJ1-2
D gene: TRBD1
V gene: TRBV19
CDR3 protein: CASSILQGARRNYGYTF

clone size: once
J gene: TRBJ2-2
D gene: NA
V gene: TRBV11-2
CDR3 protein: CASSREQAPGELFF

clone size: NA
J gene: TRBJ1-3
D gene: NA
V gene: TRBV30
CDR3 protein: CAWSLPGAGNGNTIYF